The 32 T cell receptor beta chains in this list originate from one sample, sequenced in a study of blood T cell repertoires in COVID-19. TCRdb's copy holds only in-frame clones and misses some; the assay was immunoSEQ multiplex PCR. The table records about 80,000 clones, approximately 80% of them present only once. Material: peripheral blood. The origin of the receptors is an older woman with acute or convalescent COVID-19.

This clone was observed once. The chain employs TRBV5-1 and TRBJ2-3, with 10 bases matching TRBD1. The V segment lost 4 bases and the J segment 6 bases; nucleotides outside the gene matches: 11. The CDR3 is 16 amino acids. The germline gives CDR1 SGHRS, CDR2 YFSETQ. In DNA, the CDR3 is TGCGCCAGCAGCCCTGACAGGGGGCAGGGATTGGATACGCAGTATTTT. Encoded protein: CASSPDRGQGLDTQYF.

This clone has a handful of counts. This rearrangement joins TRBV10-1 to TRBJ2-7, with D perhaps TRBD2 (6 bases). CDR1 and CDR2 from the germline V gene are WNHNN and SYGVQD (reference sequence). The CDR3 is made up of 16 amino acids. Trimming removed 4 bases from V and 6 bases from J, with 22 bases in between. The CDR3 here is CASSGGEGLRTGEQYF. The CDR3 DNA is TGCGCCAGCAGTGGCGGAGAGGGACTCAGAACGGGCGAGCAGTACTTC.

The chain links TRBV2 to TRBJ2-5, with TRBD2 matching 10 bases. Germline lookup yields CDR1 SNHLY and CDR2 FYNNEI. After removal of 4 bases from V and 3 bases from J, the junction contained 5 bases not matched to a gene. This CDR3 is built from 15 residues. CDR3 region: CASSGLAGAKETQYF. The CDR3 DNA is TGTGCCAGCAGTGGGCTAGCGGGAGCGAAAGAGACCCAGTACTTC.

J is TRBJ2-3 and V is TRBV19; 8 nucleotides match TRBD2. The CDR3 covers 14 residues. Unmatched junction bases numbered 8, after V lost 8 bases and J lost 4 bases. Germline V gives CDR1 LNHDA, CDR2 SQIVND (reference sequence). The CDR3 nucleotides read TGTGCCAGTTACGGGAGGGCCGGGGCAGATACGCAGTATTTT. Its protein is CASYGRAGADTQYF.

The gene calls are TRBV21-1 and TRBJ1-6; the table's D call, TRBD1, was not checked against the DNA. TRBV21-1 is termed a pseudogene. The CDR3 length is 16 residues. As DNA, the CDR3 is TGTGCCAGCCCCCGAGCAGGGTCCGTTGGGGATTCACCCCTCCACTTT. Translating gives CASPRAGSVGDSPLHF.

CDR3 DNA sequence: TGTGCCAGCACCTCGTTGATTTCTCAGGGCTACACCTTC. This gives the protein CASTSLISQGYTF. This sequence joins TRBV2 and TRBJ1-2; D is ambiguous. The CDR3 is 13 amino acids. Per the germline V gene, CDR1 is SNHLY and CDR2 is FYNNEI. The germline V and J ends were trimmed by 7 bases and 8 bases, with 17 bases remaining between them.

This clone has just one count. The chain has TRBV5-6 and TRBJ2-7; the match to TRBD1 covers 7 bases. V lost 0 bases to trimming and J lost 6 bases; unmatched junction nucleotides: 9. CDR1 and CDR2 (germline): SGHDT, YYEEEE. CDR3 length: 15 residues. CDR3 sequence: CASSLDRGRLSEQYF. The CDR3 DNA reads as TGTGCCAGCAGCTTGGACAGGGGTCGATTGAGCGAGCAGTACTTC.

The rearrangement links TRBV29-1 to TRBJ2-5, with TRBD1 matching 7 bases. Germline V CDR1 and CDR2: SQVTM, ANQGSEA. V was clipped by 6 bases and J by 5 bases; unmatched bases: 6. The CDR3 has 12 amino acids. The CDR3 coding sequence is TGCAGCGTCGACAGGGAATCGGAGACCCAGTACTTC. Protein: CSVDRESETQYF. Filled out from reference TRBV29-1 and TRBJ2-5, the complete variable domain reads SAVISQKPSRDICQRGTSLTIQCQVDSQVTMMFWYRQQPGQSLTLIATANQGSEATYESGFVIDKFPISRPNLTFSTLTVSNMSPEDSSIYLCSVDRESETQYFGPGTRLLVL.

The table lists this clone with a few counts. In nucleotides, the CDR3 is TGTGCCAGCAGTAATTATAACAATCAGCCCCAGCATTTT. Protein sequence: CASSNYNNQPQHF. The V call is TRBV6-2 or TRBV6-3, the J call TRBJ1-5; D not resolved. Trimming shortened V by 5 bases and J by 3 bases, and 8 bases separated the two germline ends. CDR1 is MNHEY, CDR2 SVGEGT, per germline. This CDR3 has 13 amino acids.

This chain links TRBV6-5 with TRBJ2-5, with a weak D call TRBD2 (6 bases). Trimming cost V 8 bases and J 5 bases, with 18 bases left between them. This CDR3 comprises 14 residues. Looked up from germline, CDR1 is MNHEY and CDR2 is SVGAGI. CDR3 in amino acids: CASAAGGSAETQYF. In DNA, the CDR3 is TGTGCCAGCGCCGCTGGGGGGAGTGCGGAGACCCAGTACTTC.

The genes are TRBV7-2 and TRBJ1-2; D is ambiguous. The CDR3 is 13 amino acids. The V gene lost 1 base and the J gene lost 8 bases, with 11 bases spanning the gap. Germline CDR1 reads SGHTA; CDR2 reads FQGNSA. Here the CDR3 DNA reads TGTGCCAGCAGCTTAGGGCAAGCGAGAGGCTACACCTTC. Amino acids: CASSLGQARGYTF.

CDR3 bases: TGTGCCAGCGTAGGACTAGCGGGAGTTCAAGAGACCCAGTACTTC. Translated, it gives CASVGLAGVQETQYF. V gene TRBV7-9 combines with J gene TRBJ2-5, with 13 positions matching TRBD2. V lost 8 bases to trimming and J lost 2 bases; unmatched junction nucleotides: 5. Germline CDR1 reads SEHNR; CDR2 reads FQNEAQ (reference sequence). The CDR3 totals 15 residues. Full variable domain (outside the CDR3, taken from reference TRBV7-9 and TRBJ2-5): DTGVSQNPRHKITKRGQNVTFRCDPISEHNRLYWYRQTLGQGPEFLTYFQNEAQLEKSRLLSDRFSAERPKGSFSTLEIQRTEQGDSAMYLCASVGLAGVQETQYFGPGTRLLVL.

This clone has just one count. The CDR3 region is CASSIGGVSEELFF. In DNA, the CDR3 is TGTGCCAGTAGTATCGGCGGGGTTAGCGAAGAACTGTTTTTT. This chain uses TRBV19 with TRBJ1-4; D unclear. The CDR3 runs 14 residues. The germline gives CDR1 LNHDA, CDR2 SQIVND (reference sequence). V lost 3 bases and J 12 bases, leaving 17 bases between the germline ends.

The CDR3: CASSLGQVEAFF. DNA of the CDR3: TGTGCCAGCAGCTTAGGGCAGGTTGAAGCTTTCTTT. This chain uses TRBV7-9 with TRBJ1-1; D is unresolved. There are 12 residues in the CDR3. Germline V lookup: CDR1 SEHNR, CDR2 FQNEAQ (reference sequence). Trimming took 1 base from V and 7 from J, leaving 7 bases between them. Drawing the rest from reference TRBV7-9 and TRBJ1-1, the complete variable domain is DTGVSQNPRHKITKRGQNVTFRCDPISEHNRLYWYRQTLGQGPEFLTYFQNEAQLEKSRLLSDRFSAERPKGSFSTLEIQRTEQGDSAMYLCASSLGQVEAFFGQGTRLTVV.

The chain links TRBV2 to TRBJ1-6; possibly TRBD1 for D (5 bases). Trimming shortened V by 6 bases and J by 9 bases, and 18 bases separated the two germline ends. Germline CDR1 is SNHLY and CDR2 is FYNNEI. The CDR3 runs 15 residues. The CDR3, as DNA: TGTGCCAGCAGACTCGATACAGGAGCAGTTTCACCCCTCCACTTT. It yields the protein CASRLDTGAVSPLHF.

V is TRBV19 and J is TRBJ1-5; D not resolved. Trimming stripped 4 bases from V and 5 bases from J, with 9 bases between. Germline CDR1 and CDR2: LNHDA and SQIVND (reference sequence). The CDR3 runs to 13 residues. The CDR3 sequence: CASSSYRDQPQHF. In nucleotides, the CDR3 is TGTGCCAGTAGTAGCTACAGAGATCAGCCCCAGCATTTT.

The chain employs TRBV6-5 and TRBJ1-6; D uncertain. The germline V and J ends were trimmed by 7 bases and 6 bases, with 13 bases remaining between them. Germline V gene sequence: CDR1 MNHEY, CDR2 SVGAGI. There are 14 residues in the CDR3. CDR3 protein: CASIVLGSNSPLHF. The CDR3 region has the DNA TGTGCCAGCATCGTCTTGGGCAGTAATTCACCCCTCCACTTT.

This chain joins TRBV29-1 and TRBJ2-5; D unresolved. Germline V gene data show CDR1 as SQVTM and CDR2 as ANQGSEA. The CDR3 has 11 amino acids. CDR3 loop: CTIRTQETQYF. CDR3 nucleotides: TGCACCATCCGCACACAAGAGACCCAGTACTTC.

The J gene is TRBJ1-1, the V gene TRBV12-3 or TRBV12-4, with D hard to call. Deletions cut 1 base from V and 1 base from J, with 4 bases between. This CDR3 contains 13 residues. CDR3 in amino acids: CASSLGRNTEAFF. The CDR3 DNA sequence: TGTGCCAGCAGTTTAGGGAGGAACACTGAAGCTTTCTTT.

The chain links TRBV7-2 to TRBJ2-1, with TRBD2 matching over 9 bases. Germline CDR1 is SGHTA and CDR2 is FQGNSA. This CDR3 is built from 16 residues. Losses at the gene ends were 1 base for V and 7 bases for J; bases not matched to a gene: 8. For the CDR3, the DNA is TGTGCCAGCAGCTTAGTAAATAGCGGGAGATCTAATGAGCAGTTCTTC. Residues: CASSLVNSGRSNEQFF.

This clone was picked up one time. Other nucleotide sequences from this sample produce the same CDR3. The CDR3 DNA reads as TGCGCCAGCAGCTTGGGACAGGGGCTGAATCAGCCCCAGCATTTT. This encodes CASSLGQGLNQPQHF. The chain has TRBV5-1 and TRBJ1-5, with 8 bases fitting TRBD1. V gave up 0 bases and J gave up 4 bases; unmatched junction bases: 3. Germline lookup yields CDR1 SGHRS and CDR2 YFSETQ. The CDR3 spans 15 residues.

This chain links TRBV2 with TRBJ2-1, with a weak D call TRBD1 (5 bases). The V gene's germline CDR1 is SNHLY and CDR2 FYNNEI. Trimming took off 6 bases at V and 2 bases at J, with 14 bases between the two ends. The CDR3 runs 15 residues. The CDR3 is CASRPDSGAYNEQFF. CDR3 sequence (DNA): TGTGCCAGCAGGCCCGACAGTGGGGCCTACAATGAGCAGTTCTTC.

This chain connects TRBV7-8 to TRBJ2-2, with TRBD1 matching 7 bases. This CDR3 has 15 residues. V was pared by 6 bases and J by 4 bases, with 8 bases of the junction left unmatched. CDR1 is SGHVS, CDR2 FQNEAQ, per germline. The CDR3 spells CASRRQGTITGELFF. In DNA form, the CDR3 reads TGTGCCAGCAGGAGACAGGGTACTATCACCGGGGAGCTGTTTTTT.

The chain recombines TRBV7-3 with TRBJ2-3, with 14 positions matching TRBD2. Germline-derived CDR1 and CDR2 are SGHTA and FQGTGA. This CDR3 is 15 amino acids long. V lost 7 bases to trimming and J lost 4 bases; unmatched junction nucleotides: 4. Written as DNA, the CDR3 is TGTGCCAGCAACCCGGGACTAGCGGGAGCAGATACGCAGTATTTT. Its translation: CASNPGLAGADTQYF.

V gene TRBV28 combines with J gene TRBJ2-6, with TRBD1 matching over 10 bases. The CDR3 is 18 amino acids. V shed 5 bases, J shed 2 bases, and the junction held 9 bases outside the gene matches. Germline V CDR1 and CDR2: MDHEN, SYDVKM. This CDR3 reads CASSVGQGPLTGANVLTF. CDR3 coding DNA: TGTGCCAGCAGTGTGGGACAGGGGCCTCTTACTGGGGCCAACGTCCTGACTTTC.

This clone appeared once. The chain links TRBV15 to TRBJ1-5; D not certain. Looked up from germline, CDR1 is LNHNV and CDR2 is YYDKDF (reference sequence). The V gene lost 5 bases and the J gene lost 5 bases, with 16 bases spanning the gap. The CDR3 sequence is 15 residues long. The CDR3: CATSRRGTHYQPQHF. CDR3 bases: TGTGCCACCAGCCGTCGGGGAACCCACTATCAGCCCCAGCATTTT.

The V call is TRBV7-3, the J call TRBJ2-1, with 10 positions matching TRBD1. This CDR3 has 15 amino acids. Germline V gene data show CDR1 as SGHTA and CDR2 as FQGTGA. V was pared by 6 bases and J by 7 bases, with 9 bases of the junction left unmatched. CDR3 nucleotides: TGTGCCAGCAGTCTCCGGGACAGGGGCCCGAATGAGCAGTTCTTC. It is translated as CASSLRDRGPNEQFF.

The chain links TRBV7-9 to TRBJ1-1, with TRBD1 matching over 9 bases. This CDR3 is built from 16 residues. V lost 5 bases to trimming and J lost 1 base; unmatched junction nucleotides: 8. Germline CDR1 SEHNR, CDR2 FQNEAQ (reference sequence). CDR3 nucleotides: TGTGCCAGCAGCGGATACAGGGGGCCGGGGAACACTGAAGCTTTCTTT. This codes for CASSGYRGPGNTEAFF.

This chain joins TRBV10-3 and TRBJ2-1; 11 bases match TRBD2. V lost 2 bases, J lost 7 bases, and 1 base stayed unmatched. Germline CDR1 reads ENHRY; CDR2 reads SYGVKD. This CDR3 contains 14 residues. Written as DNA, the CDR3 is TGTGCCATCAGTGAGCCTAGCGGGGGGAATGAGCAGTTCTTC. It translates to CAISEPSGGNEQFF.

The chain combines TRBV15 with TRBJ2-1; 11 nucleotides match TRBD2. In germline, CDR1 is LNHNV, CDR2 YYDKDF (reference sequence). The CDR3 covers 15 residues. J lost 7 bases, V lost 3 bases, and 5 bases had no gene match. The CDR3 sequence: CATSSRLAGMNEQFF. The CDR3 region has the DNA TGTGCCACCAGCAGTAGACTAGCGGGAATGAATGAGCAGTTCTTC.

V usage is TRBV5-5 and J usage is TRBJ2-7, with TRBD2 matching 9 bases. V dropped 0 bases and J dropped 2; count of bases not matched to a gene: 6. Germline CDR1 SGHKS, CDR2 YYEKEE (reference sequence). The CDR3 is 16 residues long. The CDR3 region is CASSLASSGGTYEQYF. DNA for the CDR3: TGTGCCAGCAGCTTGGCCAGTAGCGGGGGAACCTACGAGCAGTACTTC.

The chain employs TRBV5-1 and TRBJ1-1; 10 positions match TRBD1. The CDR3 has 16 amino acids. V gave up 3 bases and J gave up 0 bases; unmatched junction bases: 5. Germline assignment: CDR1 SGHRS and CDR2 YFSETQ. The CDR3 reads CASSSLTGGMNTEAFF. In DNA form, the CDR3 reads TGCGCCAGCAGCTCTCTGACAGGGGGCATGAACACTGAAGCTTTCTTT. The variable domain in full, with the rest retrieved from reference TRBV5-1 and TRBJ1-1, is KAGVTQTPRYLIKTRGQQVTLSCSPISGHRSVSWYQQTPGQGLQFLFEYFSETQRNKGNFPGRFSGRQFSNSRSEMNVSTLELGDSALYLCASSSLTGGMNTEAFFGQGTRLTVV.